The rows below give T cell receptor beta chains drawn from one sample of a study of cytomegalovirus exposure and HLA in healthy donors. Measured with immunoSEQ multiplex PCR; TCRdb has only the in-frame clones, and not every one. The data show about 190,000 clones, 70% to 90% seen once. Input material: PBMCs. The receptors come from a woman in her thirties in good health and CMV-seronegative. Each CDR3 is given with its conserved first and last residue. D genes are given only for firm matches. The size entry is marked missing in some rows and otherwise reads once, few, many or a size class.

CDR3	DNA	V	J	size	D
CASSWGTGTGELFF	TGTGCCAGCAGTTGGGGGACAGGGACCGGGGAGCTGTTTTTT	TRBV6-5	TRBJ2-2	.	TRBD1
CASSYSISGTGELFF	TGTGCCAGCAGTTACTCGATTTCGGGGACCGGGGAGCTGTTTTTT	TRBV6-5	TRBJ2-2	.	.
CASYGDIRQPQHF	TGTGCCAGCTACGGGGATATTCGTCAGCCCCAGCATTTT	TRBV28	TRBJ1-5	.	.
CASSLDGQLVEQYF	TGCGCCAGCAGCCTTGACGGACAGCTGGTCGAGCAGTACTTC	TRBV5-1	TRBJ2-7	.	.
CASSSISTDTQYF	TGTGCCAGCAGCTCCATTAGCACAGATACGCAGTATTTT	TRBV7-9	TRBJ2-3	.	.
CASSSYKPGSYTGELFF	TGTGCCAGCAGCTCGTATAAACCGGGATCATACACCGGGGAGCTGTTTTTT	TRBV7-6	TRBJ2-2	.	.
CASSLGYLRGTDTQYF	TGTGCCAGCAGCTTAGGGTATTTGCGGGGCACAGATACGCAGTATTTT	TRBV11-3	TRBJ2-3	.	.
CASSRWAGGSGGELFF	TGCGCCAGCAGCCGCTGGGCGGGAGGGAGTGGCGGGGAGCTGTTTTTT	TRBV4-1	TRBJ2-2	.	TRBD2
CASSFPGGSGLRHEQFF	TGCGCCAGCAGCTTCCCTGGGGGTAGCGGCTTAAGGCATGAGCAGTTCTTC	TRBV5-1	TRBJ2-1	once	.
CASSLAGMTDTQYF	TGTGCCAGCAGTCTAGCGGGGATGACAGATACGCAGTATTTT	TRBV2	TRBJ2-3	.	TRBD2
CASSQQGQPNEKLFF	TGTGCCAGCAGTCAACAGGGACAGCCAAATGAAAAACTGTTTTTT	TRBV7-9	TRBJ1-4	.	TRBD1
CASRQVNYGYTF	TGTGCCAGCAGACAGGTTAACTATGGCTACACCTTC	TRBV2	TRBJ1-2	.	.
CASSMIPGYTDTQYF	TGTGCCAGTAGTATGATTCCAGGGTACACAGATACGCAGTATTTT	TRBV19	TRBJ2-3	.	.